This T cell receptor beta chain appears in the sequencing data of a study of beta chain features in type 1 diabetes. For the study at large: Age, gender and cell yields were similar between patients and healthy donors. Whole-study results and caveats: Fewer junction insertions and more nucleotide deletions appeared in type 1 diabetes patients. TCRB CDR3s from Type 1 diabetes patients were moderately but significantly shorter in all four CD4+ subsets.

CDR1 SGHAT and CDR2 FQNNGV come from the germline V gene. V was shortened by 1 base and J by 1 base, with 4 bases between the two germline ends. The CDR3 is 13 amino acids. Expressed TCRB transcripts were sequenced after all isolated RNA was converted to cDNA. Mean read depth for naive, central memory and regulatory T cell samples was around 3.5 million reads. The table came from immunoSEQ multiplex PCR; TCRdb's copy has only in-frame clones and leaves some out. Of about 150,000 clones detected, 7.5% to 10% appear once; the ten largest clones hold around 0.65%. Of note for this clone: Its antigen is still unknown.

This TCR came from a man aged 18 to 29 in good health. Sequencing input: central memory CD4+ T cells from blood. This rearrangement joins TRBV11-2 to TRBJ1-1; unclear D gene. The CDR3 region is CASSLVANTEAFF. CDR3 coding DNA: TGTGCCAGCAGCTTAGTGGCGAACACTGAAGCTTTCTTT.